This record concerns one T cell receptor beta chain sequence. Its antigen remains unknown. This entry belongs to a study of beta chain features in type 1 diabetes. Findings and limits, study-wide: Here, the possible influence of HLA type (on TCRB rearrangement) remained unresolved. Among all four CD4+ subsets, Type 1 diabetes patients had TCRB CDR3s that were moderately but significantly shorter.

Isolated RNA was reverse transcribed in full, so expressed TCRB transcripts were sequenced. Method: immunoSEQ multiplex PCR; TCRdb's copy keeps in-frame clones and lacks some. The sample includes 150,000 to 190,000 clones, about 9.3% of them seen just once. What was sequenced was central memory CD4+ T cells from blood. The source of this sequence is a man aged 30 to 45 with type 1 diabetes.

The CDR3 coding sequence is TGTGCCTGGAGTGTAAGGGGGCTCTCGGGTGGCTACACCTTC. Translation gives CAWSVRGLSGGYTF. The V call is TRBV30, the J call TRBJ1-2; 7 bases agree with TRBD1. J was trimmed by 7 bases and V by 0 bases; bases with no gene match: 8. Germline CDR1 GTSNPN, CDR2 SVGIG (reference sequence). The CDR3 has 14 amino acids.